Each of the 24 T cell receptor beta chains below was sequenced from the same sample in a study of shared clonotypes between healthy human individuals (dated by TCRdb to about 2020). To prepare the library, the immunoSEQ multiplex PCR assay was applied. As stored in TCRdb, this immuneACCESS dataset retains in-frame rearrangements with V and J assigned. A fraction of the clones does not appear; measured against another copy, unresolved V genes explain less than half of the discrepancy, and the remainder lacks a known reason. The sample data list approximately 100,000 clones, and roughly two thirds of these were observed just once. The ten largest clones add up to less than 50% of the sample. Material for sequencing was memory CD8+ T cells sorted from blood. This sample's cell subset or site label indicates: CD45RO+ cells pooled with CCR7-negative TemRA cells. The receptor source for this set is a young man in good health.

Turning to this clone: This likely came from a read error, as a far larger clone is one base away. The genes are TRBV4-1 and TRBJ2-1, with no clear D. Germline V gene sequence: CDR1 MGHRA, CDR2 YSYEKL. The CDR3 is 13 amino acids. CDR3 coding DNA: TGCGCCAGCAGCCAAGATCCGTACAATAAGCAGTTCTTC. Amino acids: CASSQDPYNKQFF.

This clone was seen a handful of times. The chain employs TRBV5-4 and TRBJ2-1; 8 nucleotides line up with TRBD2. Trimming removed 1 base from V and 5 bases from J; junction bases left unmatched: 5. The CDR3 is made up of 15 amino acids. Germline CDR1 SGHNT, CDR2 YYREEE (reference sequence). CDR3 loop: CASSLSGGFNNEQFF. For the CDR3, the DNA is TGTGCCAGCAGCTTGTCGGGAGGGTTTAACAATGAGCAGTTCTTC.

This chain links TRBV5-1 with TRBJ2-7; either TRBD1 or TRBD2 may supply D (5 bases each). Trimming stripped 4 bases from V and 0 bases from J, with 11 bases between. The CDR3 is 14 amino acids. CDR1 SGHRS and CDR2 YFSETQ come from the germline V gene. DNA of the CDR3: TGCGCCAGCAGCGCCGGGACCGACTCCTACGAGCAGTACTTC. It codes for CASSAGTDSYEQYF.

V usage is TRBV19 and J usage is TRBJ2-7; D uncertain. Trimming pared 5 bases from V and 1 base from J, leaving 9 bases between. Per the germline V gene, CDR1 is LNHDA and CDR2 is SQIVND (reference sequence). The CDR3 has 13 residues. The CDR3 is CASSYGWSYEQYF. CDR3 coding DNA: TGTGCCAGTAGTTACGGGTGGTCCTACGAGCAGTACTTC.

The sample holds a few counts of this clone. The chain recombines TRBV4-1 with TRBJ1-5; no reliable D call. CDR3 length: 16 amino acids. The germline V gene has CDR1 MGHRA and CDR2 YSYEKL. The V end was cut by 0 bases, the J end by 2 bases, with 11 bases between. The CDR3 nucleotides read TGCGCCAGCAGCCAAGATGGCAGGTTACGCAATCAGCCCCAGCATTTT. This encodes CASSQDGRLRNQPQHF.

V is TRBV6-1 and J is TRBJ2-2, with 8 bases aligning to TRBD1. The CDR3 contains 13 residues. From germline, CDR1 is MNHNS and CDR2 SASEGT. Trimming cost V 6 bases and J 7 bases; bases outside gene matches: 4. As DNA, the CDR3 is TGTGCCAGCAGGTGGACAGGGTTCGGGGAGCTGTTTTTT. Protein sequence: CASRWTGFGELFF.

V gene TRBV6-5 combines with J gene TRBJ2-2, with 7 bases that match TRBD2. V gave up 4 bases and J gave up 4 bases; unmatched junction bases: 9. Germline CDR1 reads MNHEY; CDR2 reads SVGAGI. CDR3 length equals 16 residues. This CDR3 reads CASSLLAGRSTGELFF. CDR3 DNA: TGTGCCAGCAGTTTATTAGCGGGTCGTAGCACCGGGGAGCTGTTTTTT.

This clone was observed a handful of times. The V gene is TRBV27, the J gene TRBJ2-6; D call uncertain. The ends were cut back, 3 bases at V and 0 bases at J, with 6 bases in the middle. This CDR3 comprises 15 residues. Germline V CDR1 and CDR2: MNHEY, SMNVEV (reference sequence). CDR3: CASSLGISGANVLTF. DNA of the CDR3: TGTGCCAGCAGTTTGGGAATCTCTGGGGCCAACGTCCTGACTTTC. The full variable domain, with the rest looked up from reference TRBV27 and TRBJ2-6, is EAQVTQNPRYLITVTGKKLTVTCSQNMNHEYMSWYRQDPGLGLRQIYYSMNVEVTDKGDVPEGYKVSRKEKRNFPLILESPSPNQTSLYFCASSLGISGANVLTFGAGSRLTVL.

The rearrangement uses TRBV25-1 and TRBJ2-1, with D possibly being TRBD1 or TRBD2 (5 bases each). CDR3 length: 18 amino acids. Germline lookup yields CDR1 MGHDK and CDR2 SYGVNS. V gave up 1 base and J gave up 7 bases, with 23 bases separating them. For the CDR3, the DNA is TGTGCCAGCAGTGAATCCCCAGCGGCAGGGAAAGGTAGAAATGAGCAGTTCTTC. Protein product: CASSESPAAGKGRNEQFF.

The CDR3 coding sequence is TGTGCCATCAGTGAGTCTCTCCGCCCGAGATACGACGATCAGCCCCAGCATTTT. This translates into CAISESLRPRYDDQPQHF. This chain links TRBV10-3 with TRBJ1-5; D remains ambiguous. CDR1 and CDR2 (germline): ENHRY, SYGVKD. V lost 0 bases to trimming and J lost 5 bases, with 20 bases between them. The length of the CDR3 is 18 residues.

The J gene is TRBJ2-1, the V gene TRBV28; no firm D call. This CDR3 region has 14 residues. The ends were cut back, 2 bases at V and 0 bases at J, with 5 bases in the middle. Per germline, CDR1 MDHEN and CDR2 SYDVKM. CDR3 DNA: TGTGCCAGCAGTTTAGAGAGCTCCTACAATGAGCAGTTCTTC. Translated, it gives CASSLESSYNEQFF.

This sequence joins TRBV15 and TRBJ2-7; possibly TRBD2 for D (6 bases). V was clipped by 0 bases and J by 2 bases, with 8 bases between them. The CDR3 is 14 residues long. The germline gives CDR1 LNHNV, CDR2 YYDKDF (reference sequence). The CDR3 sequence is CATSRDRLAYEQYF. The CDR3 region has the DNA TGTGCCACCAGCAGAGATCGACTAGCCTACGAGCAGTACTTC. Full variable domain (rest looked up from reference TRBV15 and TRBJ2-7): DAMVIQNPRYQVTQFGKPVTLSCSQTLNHNVMYWYQQKSSQAPKLLFHYYDKDFNNEADTPDNFQSRRPNTSFCFLDIRSPGLGDTAMYLCATSRDRLAYEQYFGPGTRLTVT.

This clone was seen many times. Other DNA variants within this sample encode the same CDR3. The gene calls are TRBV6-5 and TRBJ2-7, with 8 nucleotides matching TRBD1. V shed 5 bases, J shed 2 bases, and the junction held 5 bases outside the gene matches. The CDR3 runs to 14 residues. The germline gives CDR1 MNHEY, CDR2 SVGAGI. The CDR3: CASSDRGGPYEQYF. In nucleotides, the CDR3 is TGTGCCAGCAGTGACAGGGGTGGGCCCTACGAGCAGTACTTC.

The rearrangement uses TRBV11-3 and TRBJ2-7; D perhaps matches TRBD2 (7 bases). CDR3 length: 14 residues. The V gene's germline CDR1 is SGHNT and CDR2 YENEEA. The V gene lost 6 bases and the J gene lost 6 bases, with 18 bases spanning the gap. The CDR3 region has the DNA TGTGCCAGCAGGCCGGGGGGCAGGGCTTGCGAGCAGTACTTC. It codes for CASRPGGRACEQYF.

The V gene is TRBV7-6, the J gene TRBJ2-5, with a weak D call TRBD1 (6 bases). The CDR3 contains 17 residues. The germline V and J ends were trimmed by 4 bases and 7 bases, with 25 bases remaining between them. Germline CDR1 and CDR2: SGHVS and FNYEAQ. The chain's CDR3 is CASSSPTRQAGYMTQYF. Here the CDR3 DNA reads TGTGCCAGCAGCTCCCCCACTAGACAGGCGGGCTATATGACCCAGTACTTC.

CDR3 in amino acids: CASSWDQRTDTQYF. In DNA form, the CDR3 reads TGCGCCAGCAGCTGGGACCAACGCACAGATACGCAGTATTTT. The chain is built from TRBV4-1 and TRBJ2-3; D is perhaps TRBD1 or TRBD2 (5 bases each). Germline assignment: CDR1 MGHRA and CDR2 YSYEKL. The CDR3 has 14 amino acids. V lost 5 bases to trimming and J lost 1 base, with 10 bases between them.

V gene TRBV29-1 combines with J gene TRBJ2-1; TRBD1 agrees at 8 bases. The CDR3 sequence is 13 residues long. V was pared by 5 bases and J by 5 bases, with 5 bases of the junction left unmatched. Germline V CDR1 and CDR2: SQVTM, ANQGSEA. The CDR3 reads CSVLDRGHNEQFF. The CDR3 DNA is TGCAGCGTTCTAGACAGGGGCCACAATGAGCAGTTCTTC.

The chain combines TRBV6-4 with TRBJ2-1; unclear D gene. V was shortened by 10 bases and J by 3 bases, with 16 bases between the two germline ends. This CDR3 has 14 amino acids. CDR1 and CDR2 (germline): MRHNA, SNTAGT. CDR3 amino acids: CANTRSCGYNEQFF. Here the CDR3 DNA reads TGTGCCAACACCAGAAGTTGTGGCTACAATGAGCAGTTCTTC.

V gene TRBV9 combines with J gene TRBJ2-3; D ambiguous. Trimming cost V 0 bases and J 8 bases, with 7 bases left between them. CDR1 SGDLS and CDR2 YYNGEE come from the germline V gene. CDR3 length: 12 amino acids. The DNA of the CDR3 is TGTGCCAGCAGCGTAGGGGCAGCTACGCAGTATTTT. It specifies CASSVGAATQYF.

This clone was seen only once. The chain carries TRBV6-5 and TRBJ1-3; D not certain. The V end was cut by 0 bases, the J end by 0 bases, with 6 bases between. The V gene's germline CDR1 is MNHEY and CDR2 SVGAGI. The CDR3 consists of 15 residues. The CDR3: CASSYSAVSGNTIYF. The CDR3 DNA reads TGTGCCAGCAGTTACTCGGCAGTCTCTGGAAACACCATATATTTT.

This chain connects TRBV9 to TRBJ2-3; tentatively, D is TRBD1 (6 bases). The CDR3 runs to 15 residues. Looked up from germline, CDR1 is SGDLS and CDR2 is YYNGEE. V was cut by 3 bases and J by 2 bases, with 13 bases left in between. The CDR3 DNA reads TGTGCCAGCAGCGCAAGGACAGCGGTCACAGATACGCAGTATTTT. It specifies CASSARTAVTDTQYF.

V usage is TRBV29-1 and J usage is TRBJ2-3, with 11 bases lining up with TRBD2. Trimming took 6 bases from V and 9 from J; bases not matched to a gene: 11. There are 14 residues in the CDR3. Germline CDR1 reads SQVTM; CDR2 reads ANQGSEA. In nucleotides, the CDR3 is TGCAGCGTCCTACTAGCGGGAGTGGGAGTCACGCAGTATTTT. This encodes CSVLLAGVGVTQYF.

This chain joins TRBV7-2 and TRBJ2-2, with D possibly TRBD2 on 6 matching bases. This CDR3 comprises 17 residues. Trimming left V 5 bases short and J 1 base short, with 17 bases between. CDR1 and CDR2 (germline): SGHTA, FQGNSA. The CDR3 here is CASSPTLALGNTGELFF. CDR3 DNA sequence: TGTGCCAGCAGCCCCACCCTAGCGCTCGGGAACACCGGGGAGCTGTTTTTT.

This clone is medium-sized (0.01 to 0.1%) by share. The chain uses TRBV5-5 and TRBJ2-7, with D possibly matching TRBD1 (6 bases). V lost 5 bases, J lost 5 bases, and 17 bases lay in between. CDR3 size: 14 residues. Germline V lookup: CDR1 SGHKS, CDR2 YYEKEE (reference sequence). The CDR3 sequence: CASRGFVSGDEQYF. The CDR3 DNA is TGTGCCAGCAGGGGGTTTGTCTCAGGGGACGAGCAGTACTTC.